A selection of T cell receptor beta chains follows, all from one sample in a study of blood T cells in healthy people across ages. One entry per CDR3 protein, called by TCRdb with MiXCR from the 5' RACE reads. The sample lists around 1.5 million distinct CDR3 sequences; 45% to 70% were seen once. The sequenced material came from blood. The source of these receptors is a man aged 18 to 29 in good health. Both conserved end residues are part of each CDR3. D genes are given only for firm matches. Only some rows state a clone size, as once, few, many or a class for expanded clones.

d_call j_call clone_size v_call cdr3_nt cdr3_aa
. TRBJ2-5 . TRBV20-1 TGCAGTGCCACAGGGAGACAAGAGACCCAGTACTTC CSATGRQETQYF
. TRBJ2-5 . TRBV10-3 TGTGCCATCAGCCGAGGGGGAATCGGAGAGACCCAGTACTTC CAISRGGIGETQYF
TRBD2 TRBJ2-1 many TRBV3-1 TGTGCCAGCAGCTTACTAGCGGGAGAGGTCAATGAGCAGTTCTTC CASSLLAGEVNEQFF
. TRBJ1-2 . TRBV25-1 TGTGCCAGCAGTGAATATGGCAGTTCTAGTTATGGCTACACCTTC CASSEYGSSSYGYTF
. TRBJ2-3 once TRBV4-2 TGTGCCAGCAGCCCAACGGTGCGGACAGCCACAGATACGCAGTATTTT CASSPTVRTATDTQYF
TRBD1 TRBJ2-3 . TRBV6-1 TGTGCCAGCAGTGCTGGGACAGGGCCAAGCACAGATACGCAGTATTTT CASSAGTGPSTDTQYF
. TRBJ2-1 . TRBV28 TGTGCCAGCAGTTGGTTGCGCAGCTCCTACAATGAGCAGTTCTTC CASSWLRSSYNEQFF
. TRBJ2-7 . TRBV6-6 TGTGCCAGCAGTTACTCGAACCGGAGATCCTACAATGAGCAGTACTTC CASSYSNRRSYNEQYF
. TRBJ1-5 . TRBV7-2 TGTGCCAGCAGCTTAGTGGCAGGGCAGGGTCAGCCCCAGCATTTT CASSLVAGQGQPQHF
TRBD2 TRBJ2-3 . TRBV6-5 TGTGCCAGCAGTTACCGGACTAGCGGGAGCGCAGATACGCAGTATTTT CASSYRTSGSADTQYF
. TRBJ1-1 . TRBV10-1 TGCGCCAGCAGTGAACCCCAGGGAATGAACACTGAAGCTTTCTTT CASSEPQGMNTEAFF
. TRBJ2-5 . TRBV11-2 TGTGCCAGCAGCCTAGTAGGAACAAAACAAGAGACCCAGTACTTC CASSLVGTKQETQYF
. TRBJ2-4 . TRBV27 TGTGCCAGCAGCCCCGACAATCGGGGGAAGGGCATTCAGTACTTC CASSPDNRGKGIQYF
TRBD1 TRBJ2-1 . TRBV28 TGTACCAGCAGTTTATTTGGGACAGGGGACAATGAGCAGTTCTTC CTSSLFGTGDNEQFF